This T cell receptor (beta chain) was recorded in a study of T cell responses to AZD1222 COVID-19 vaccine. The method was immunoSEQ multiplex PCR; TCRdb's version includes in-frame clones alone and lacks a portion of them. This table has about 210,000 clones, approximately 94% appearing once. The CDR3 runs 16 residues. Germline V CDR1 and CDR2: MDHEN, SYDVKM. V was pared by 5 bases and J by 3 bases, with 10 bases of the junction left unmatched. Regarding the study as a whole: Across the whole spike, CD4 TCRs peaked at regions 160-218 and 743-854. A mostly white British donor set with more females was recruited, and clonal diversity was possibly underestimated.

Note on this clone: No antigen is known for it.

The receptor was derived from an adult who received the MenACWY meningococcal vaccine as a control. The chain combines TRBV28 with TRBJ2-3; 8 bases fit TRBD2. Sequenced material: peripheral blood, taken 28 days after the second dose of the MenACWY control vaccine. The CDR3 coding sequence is TGTGCCAGCAGTCCCTTTGCGGGGGGAGGGACAGATACGCAGTATTTT. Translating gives CASSPFAGGGTDTQYF.